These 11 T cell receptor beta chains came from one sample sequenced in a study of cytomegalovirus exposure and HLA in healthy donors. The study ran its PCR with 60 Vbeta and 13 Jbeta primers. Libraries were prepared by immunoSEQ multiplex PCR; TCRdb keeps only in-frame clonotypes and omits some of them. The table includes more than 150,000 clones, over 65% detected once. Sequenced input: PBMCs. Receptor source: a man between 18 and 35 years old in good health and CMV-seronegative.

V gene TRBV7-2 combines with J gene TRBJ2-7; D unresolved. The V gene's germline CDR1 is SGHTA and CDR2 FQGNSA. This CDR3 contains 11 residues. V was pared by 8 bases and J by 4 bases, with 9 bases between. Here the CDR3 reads CASAEAYEQYF. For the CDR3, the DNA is TGTGCCAGCGCAGAGGCATACGAGCAGTACTTC.

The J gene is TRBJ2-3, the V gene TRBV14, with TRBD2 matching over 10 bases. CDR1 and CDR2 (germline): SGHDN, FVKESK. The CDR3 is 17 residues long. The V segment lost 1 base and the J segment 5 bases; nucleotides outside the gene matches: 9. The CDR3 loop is CASSQVSSGRLRDTQYF. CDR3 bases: TGTGCCAGCAGCCAAGTGTCTAGCGGGAGACTCCGAGATACGCAGTATTTT.

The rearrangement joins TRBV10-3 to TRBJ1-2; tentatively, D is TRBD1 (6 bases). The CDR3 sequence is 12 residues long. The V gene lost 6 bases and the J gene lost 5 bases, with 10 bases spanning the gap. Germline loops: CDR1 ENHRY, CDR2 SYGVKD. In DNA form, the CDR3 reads TGTGCCATCAGCCGGGACACTTATGGCTACACCTTC. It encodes CAISRDTYGYTF.

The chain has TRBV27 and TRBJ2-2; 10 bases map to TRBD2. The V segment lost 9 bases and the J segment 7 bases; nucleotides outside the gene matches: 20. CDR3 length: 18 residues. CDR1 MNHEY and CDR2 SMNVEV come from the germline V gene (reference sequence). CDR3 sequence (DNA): TGTGCCAGTCTGCGAGAGGGAGCGGGGGGGCTACGTAGCGGGGAGCTGTTTTTT. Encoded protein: CASLREGAGGLRSGELFF.

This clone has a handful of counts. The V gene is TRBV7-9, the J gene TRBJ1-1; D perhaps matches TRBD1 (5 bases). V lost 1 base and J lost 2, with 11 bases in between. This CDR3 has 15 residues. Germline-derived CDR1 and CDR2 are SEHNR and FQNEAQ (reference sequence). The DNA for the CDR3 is TGTGCCAGCAGCTTAGTTGGCGGGGCAAACACTGAAGCTTTCTTT. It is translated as CASSLVGGANTEAFF.

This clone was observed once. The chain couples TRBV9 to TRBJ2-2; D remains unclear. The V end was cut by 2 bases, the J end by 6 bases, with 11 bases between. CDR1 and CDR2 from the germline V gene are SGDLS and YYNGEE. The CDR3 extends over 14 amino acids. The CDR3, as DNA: TGTGCCAGCAGCGTTGATAGTCGCGCCGGGGAGCTGTTTTTT. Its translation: CASSVDSRAGELFF.

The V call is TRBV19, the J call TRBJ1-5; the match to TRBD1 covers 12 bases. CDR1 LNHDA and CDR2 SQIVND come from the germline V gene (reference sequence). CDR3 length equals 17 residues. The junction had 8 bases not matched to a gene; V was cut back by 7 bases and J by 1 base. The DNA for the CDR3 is TGTGCCAGTAAACGGGACAGGGGGCCCTTAAGCAATCAGCCCCAGCATTTT. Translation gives CASKRDRGPLSNQPQHF.

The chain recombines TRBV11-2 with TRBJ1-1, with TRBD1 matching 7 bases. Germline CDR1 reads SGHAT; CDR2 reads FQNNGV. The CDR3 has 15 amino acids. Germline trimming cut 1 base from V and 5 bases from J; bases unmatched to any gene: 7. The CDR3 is CASSLGVRGSTEAFF. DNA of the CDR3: TGTGCCAGCAGCTTAGGAGTCAGGGGGTCGACTGAAGCTTTCTTT.

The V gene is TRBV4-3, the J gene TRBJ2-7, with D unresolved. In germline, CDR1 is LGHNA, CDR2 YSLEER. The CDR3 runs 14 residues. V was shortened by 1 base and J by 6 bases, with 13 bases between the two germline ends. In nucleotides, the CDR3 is TGCGCCAGCAGCCAAGCGCACAGTCTCGTCGAGCAGTACTTC. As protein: CASSQAHSLVEQYF.

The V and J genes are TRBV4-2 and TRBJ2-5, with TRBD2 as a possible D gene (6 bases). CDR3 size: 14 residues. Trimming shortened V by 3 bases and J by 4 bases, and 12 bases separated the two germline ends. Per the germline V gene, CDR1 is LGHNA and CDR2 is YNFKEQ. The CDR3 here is CASSHPAGPETQYF. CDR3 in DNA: TGTGCCAGCAGCCACCCCGCGGGGCCAGAGACCCAGTACTTC.

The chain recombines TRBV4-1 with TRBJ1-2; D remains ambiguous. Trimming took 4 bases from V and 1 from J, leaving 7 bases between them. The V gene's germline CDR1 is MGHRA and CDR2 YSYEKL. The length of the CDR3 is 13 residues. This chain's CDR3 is CASSPTLNYGYTF. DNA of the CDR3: TGCGCCAGCAGCCCGACACTTAACTATGGCTACACCTTC.